This T cell receptor beta chain was identified in a study of T cells in Graves' hyperthyroidism and ophthalmopathy (dated by TCRdb to between 2018 and 2021). Study-level background: Peripheral blood samples were taken at initial diagnosis, before any treatment was given. A discovery cohort of about a hundred patients, approximately 44 with Graves' ophthalmopathy and 55 to 60 with stable Graves' hyperthyroidism, was used to find distinguishing TCR V-J signatures. Whether ophthalmopathy could be predicted prospectively was tested in an independent validation cohort made up of 18 to 20 hyperthyroidism patients plus 17 patients who later progressed to ophthalmopathy. For training and testing, the 100 or so patients in the discovery cohort were randomly divided in a 7:3 ratio. The study also compared thyroid tissue and blood T-cell repertoires from five or six Graves' hyperthyroidism patients. Once sampling was done, hyperthyroidism patients were given methimazole at a starting dose of 30 mg daily, whereas ophthalmopathy patients were given high-dose intravenous methylprednisolone. The paper reports TCR Vbeta CDR3 sequencing of 130 to 150 peripheral blood samples: 43 ophthalmopathy, fewer than 85 hyperthyroidism and around 17 progressor patients. Study-level results and caveats: No statistical method was used to set the sample size in advance, and investigators knew the group allocation. Ophthalmopathy was separated from stable hyperthyroidism by a 13 V-J signature model, with approximately 89% sensitivity and 81% to 83% specificity obtained in cross-validation and 80%/75% obtained in testing. In validation, the model predicted progression to ophthalmopathy a median of 6.5 months before onset, with approximately 71% sensitivity and nearly 75% specificity. Blood samples also contained most of the expanded thyroid clonotypes (frequency above 0.001), which suggests that blood repertoires may reflect thyroid immune responses.

Note on this clonotype: The specificity of this receptor is unknown. No much larger clone is present one base from it, and per-base qualities are unavailable.

TCR beta CDR3 regions were amplified from RNA transcripts. For the first round of RT-PCR on the TCR CDR3, the HTBI primer set was used together with the Qiagen OneStep RT-PCR kit. A second multiplex PCR round built the libraries, followed by size selection and purification. The libraries were sequenced on an Illumina HiSeq2000 using paired-end 100 bp reads. In the source study's methods: SOAPnuke was used to process the raw data, removing reads that contained adapters or uncalled bases, had a mean Phred below 15, or lacked an exact match to the constant primer or identifier. COPE v1.2.5 was used to merge the high-quality paired reads, and each unique nucleotide sequence was defined as a clonotype. Clonotypes were aligned to IMGT TRBV, TRBD and TRBJ reference segments using MiTCR v1.1. Only V-J combinations with frequency above 0.0001, covering 98% to 99.2% of repertoires, were analysed. A TCS score was defined as the ratio between F50 (clonal expansion) and ExV (chaos), using BLOSUM62-based TCRdist between CDR3 peptides within each V-J. Welch's t-statistics and random forest reduced several hundred V-J features to roughly 13, which were used in a naive Bayes classifier (R e1071). TCRdb trimmed the raw reads at Q25, called clones with MiXCR and kept productive beta chains. Rows are unified per CDR3 protein, each entry keeping the most common DNA and genes. The V and J calls come from TCRdb's annotation, not from the publication. Present in this sample are approximately 590,000 distinct CDR3 sequences, around 16% of which were seen just once. Roughly 7.3% of the sample rests with the top ten.

The CDR3 goes from the cysteine to the phenylalanine over 14 residues. Here the CDR3 DNA is all that survives: 42 bases in frame from base 1. V and J lose 7 bases and 3 bases, and a span of 13 bases separates them. The germline V gene (reference sequence) provides CDR1 LNHDA and CDR2 SQIVND. Graves' hyperthyroidism was defined as stable when no progression to ophthalmopathy occurred over 18 months of follow-up. The hyperthyroidism patients were between 18 and 65 years old and newly diagnosed, with a disease duration of less than 2 months. The study excluded patients with uncontrolled infections, other autoimmune diseases, pregnancy or lactation. Diagnoses were based on clinical symptoms, serum thyroxine and TRAb, thyroid ultrasound and orbital computed tomography. Ficoll-Paque density gradient centrifugation was used to isolate PBMCs from about 9.4 ml of fresh peripheral blood. Trizol reagent was used to extract total RNA, and RNA quality was then checked on an Agilent 2100 Bioanalyzer.

The sequenced sample consisted of blood. The sequence came from a woman aged 30 to 39 with Graves' hyperthyroidism. The rearranged segments are TRBV19 and TRBJ2-1; the D gene is possibly TRBD2, with 5 bases matching. The DNA sequence is as follows: TGTGCCAGTACCCCCCAGGCGGGCTACAATGAGCAGTTCTTC. It encodes CASTPQAGYNEQFF.